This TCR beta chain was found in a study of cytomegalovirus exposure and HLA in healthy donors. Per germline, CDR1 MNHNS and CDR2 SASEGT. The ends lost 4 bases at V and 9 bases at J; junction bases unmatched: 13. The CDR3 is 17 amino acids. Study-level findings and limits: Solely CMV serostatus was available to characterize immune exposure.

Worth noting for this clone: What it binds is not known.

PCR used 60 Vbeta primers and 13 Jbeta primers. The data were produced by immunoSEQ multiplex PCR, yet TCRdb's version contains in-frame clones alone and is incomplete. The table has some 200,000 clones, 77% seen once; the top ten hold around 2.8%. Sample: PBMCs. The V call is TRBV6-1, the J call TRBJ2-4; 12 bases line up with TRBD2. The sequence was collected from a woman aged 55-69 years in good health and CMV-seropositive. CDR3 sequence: CASSGPTSGRPGGIQYF. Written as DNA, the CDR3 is TGTGCCAGCAGTGGGCCCACTAGCGGGAGGCCCGGGGGCATTCAGTACTTC.